What follows are 18 T cell receptor beta chains derived from one specimen sequenced in a study of blood T cell repertoires in COVID-19. Data came from immunoSEQ multiplex PCR; TCRdb stores just in-frame clones and leaves some out. The table has more than 50,000 clones, over 75% seen once. The sequencing sample was made of peripheral blood. The receptors were gathered from a woman aged 40 to 50 with active COVID-19.

This chain connects TRBV18 to TRBJ2-7; 7 bases are shared with TRBD2. Germline CDR1 is KGHSH and CDR2 is LQKENI. This CDR3 is 13 amino acids long. Trimming took 8 bases from V and 5 from J; bases not matched to a gene: 9. The CDR3 region has the DNA TGTGCCAGCCGCGGGAGTCCCGGGGACGAGCAGTACTTC. Amino acid sequence: CASRGSPGDEQYF.

The chain employs TRBV13 and TRBJ2-3, with 9 bases that match TRBD2. From germline, CDR1 is PRHDT and CDR2 FYEKMQ (reference sequence). The CDR3 contains 17 residues. V was clipped by 1 base and J by 1 base; unmatched bases: 6. This CDR3 reads CASSLDPGGGGTDTQYF. CDR3 nucleotide sequence: TGTGCCAGCAGCTTAGATCCTGGCGGGGGGGGCACAGATACGCAGTATTTT.

This chain links TRBV3-1 (or the pseudogene TRBV3-2) with TRBJ2-6; D gene ambiguous. The V gene's germline CDR1 is LGHDT and CDR2 YNNKEL (reference sequence). V lost 0 bases to trimming and J lost 0 bases, with 12 bases between them. The CDR3 consists of 18 residues. CDR3 protein: CASSQEFTKSSGANVLTF. The CDR3 nucleotides read TGTGCCAGCAGCCAAGAATTCACCAAGAGCTCTGGGGCCAACGTCCTGACTTTC.

The chain employs TRBV19 and TRBJ1-2, with 9 bases matching TRBD1. CDR1 LNHDA and CDR2 SQIVND come from the germline V gene (reference sequence). The CDR3 has 14 amino acids. The junction had 8 bases not matched to a gene; V was cut back by 4 bases and J by 8 bases. The CDR3: CASSNRDRVGGYTF. The CDR3 DNA follows: TGTGCCAGTAGTAACCGGGACAGGGTCGGCGGCTACACCTTC.

This sequence joins TRBV5-1 and TRBJ2-3, with TRBD2 matching 10 bases. CDR3 length: 16 amino acids. Germline V gene sequence: CDR1 SGHRS, CDR2 YFSETQ. The V gene end was trimmed by 3 bases and the J gene end by 7 bases; junction bases not matched to a gene: 11. The CDR3 region is CASSSEPGLASNTQYF. The CDR3 DNA sequence: TGCGCCAGCAGCTCTGAACCGGGACTAGCGTCAAATACGCAGTATTTT.

J is TRBJ2-1 and V is TRBV2; 7 nucleotides align to TRBD1. The germline V gene encodes CDR1 SNHLY and CDR2 FYNNEI. Unmatched junction bases numbered 7, after V lost 7 bases and J lost 13 bases. This CDR3 has 11 amino acids. CDR3 protein: CASTPDRTQFF. CDR3 bases: TGTGCCAGCACCCCGGACAGGACCCAGTTCTTC.

A note on this clone: In the same sample, other DNA sequences code for this CDR3. V is TRBV19 and J is TRBJ2-2; the D gene is possibly TRBD2 (6 bases). V lost 3 bases and J 0 bases, leaving 11 bases between the germline ends. The germline CDR1 and CDR2 sequences are LNHDA and SQIVND (reference sequence). The CDR3 extends over 16 amino acids. CDR3 loop: CASSIGGTANTGELFF. The DNA for the CDR3 is TGTGCCAGTAGTATCGGCGGGACGGCGAACACCGGGGAGCTGTTTTTT.

The J gene is TRBJ2-6, the V gene TRBV13; 10 nucleotides line up with TRBD1. CDR1 is PRHDT, CDR2 FYEKMQ, per germline (reference sequence). The CDR3 contains 16 residues. With V trimmed by 8 bases and J by 2 bases, 6 bases remained unmatched. In DNA form, the CDR3 reads TGTGCCAGCCGGGACAGGGGCGGTGCTGGGGCCAACGTCCTGACTTTC. Translating it yields CASRDRGGAGANVLTF.

The chain combines TRBV30 with TRBJ2-7; 7 nucleotides line up with TRBD2. The V gene end was trimmed by 3 bases and the J gene end by 2 bases; junction bases not matched to a gene: 13. CDR1 is GTSNPN, CDR2 SVGIG, per germline (reference sequence). The CDR3 runs to 16 residues. CDR3 protein: CAWSKNRAGLTYEQYF. The CDR3 nucleotides read TGTGCCTGGAGCAAGAATCGAGCGGGGCTCACCTACGAGCAGTACTTC.

The rearrangement uses TRBV2 and TRBJ2-5, with TRBD2 as a possible D gene (5 bases). Trimming took off 7 bases at V and 3 bases at J, with 12 bases between the two ends. Germline CDR1 is SNHLY and CDR2 is FYNNEI. This CDR3 is 13 amino acids long. The CDR3 here is CASNGGEKETQYF. CDR3 in DNA: TGTGCCAGCAACGGAGGTGAAAAAGAGACCCAGTACTTC. Together with reference TRBV2 and TRBJ2-5, the CDR3 gives the full variable domain: EPEVTQTPSHQVTQMGQEVILRCVPISNHLYFYWYRQILGQKVEFLVSFYNNEISEKSEIFDDQFSVERPDGSNFTLKIRSTKLEDSAMYFCASNGGEKETQYFGPGTRLLVL.

The chain recombines TRBV4-1 with TRBJ1-2, with 8 nucleotides matching TRBD1. Germline V lookup: CDR1 MGHRA, CDR2 YSYEKL. With V trimmed by 3 bases and J by 8 bases, 11 bases remained unmatched. CDR3 length: 15 residues. CDR3 DNA: TGCGCCAGCAGCCACAAGGACAGGGAATTGGGCGGCTACACCTTC. Its protein is CASSHKDRELGGYTF.

The gene calls are TRBV20-1 and TRBJ2-6, with a possible D match to TRBD1 (5 bases). V shed 3 bases and J shed 0 bases, with 12 bases lying between them. Germline V gene lookup returns CDR1 DFQATT and CDR2 SNEGSKA (reference sequence). CDR3 length equals 16 residues. The DNA of the CDR3 is TGCAGTGCTAGTCCCACAGGAACCTCTGGGGCCAACGTCCTGACTTTC. Translation gives CSASPTGTSGANVLTF.

This sequence joins TRBV7-6 and TRBJ1-4; 9 nucleotides match TRBD1. CDR3 size: 16 residues. With V trimmed by 4 bases and J by 8 bases, 11 bases remained unmatched. Germline loops: CDR1 SGHVS, CDR2 FNYEAQ. CDR3 sequence: CASSSSSGTGLEKLFF. CDR3 DNA: TGTGCCAGCAGCTCATCATCCGGGACAGGGCTCGAAAAACTGTTTTTT.

V and J are TRBV19 and TRBJ2-2, with D maybe TRBD2 (5 bases). With 3 bases removed from V and 0 bases from J, the gap between germline ends came to 11 bases. The germline V gene encodes CDR1 LNHDA and CDR2 SQIVND (reference sequence). This CDR3 is built from 16 residues. CDR3 loop: CASSISGSANTGELFF. The CDR3 coding sequence is TGTGCCAGTAGTATCTCGGGGTCTGCGAACACCGGGGAGCTGTTTTTT. Drawing the rest from reference TRBV19 and TRBJ2-2, the complete variable domain is DGGITQSPKYLFRKEGQNVTLSCEQNLNHDAMYWYRQDPGQGLRLIYYSQIVNDFQKGDIAEGYSVSREKKESFPLTVTSAQKNPTAFYLCASSISGSANTGELFFGEGSRLTVL.

As to this clone: A read error may produce the germline difference seen at one junction end. The chain has TRBV7-7 and TRBJ2-1, with 11 bases fitting TRBD2. The CDR3 runs 15 residues. Germline V gene data show CDR1 as SSHAT and CDR2 as FNYEAQ (reference sequence). CDR3 protein: CASSSGTSGYNEQFF. The CDR3 DNA reads TGTGCTAGCAGCTCCGGGACTAGCGGCTACAATGAGCAGTTCTTC.

This chain links TRBV3-1 (or the pseudogene TRBV3-2) with TRBJ2-6, with a tentative D call TRBD2 (5 bases). The ends were cut back, 4 bases at V and 2 bases at J, with 15 bases in the middle. Germline values: CDR1 LGHDT, CDR2 YNNKEL (reference sequence). The CDR3 contains 17 residues. The CDR3, as DNA: TGTGCCAGCAGCCCGAGGGCTAGCTTAGCTGGGGCCAACGTCCTGACTTTC. Translating it yields CASSPRASLAGANVLTF.

The chain joins TRBV9 to TRBJ1-2; perhaps TRBD1 as D (6 bases). Germline CDR1 reads SGDLS; CDR2 reads YYNGEE. V lost 3 bases to trimming and J lost 2 bases, with 14 bases between them. The CDR3 has 15 residues. The CDR3: CASSAGGAENYGYTF. The DNA for the CDR3 is TGTGCCAGCAGCGCGGGGGGGGCAGAGAACTATGGCTACACCTTC.

The chain carries TRBV19 and TRBJ2-7, with D possibly being TRBD2 (6 bases). V was pared by 5 bases and J by 5 bases, with 16 bases between. There are 14 residues in the CDR3. CDR1 and CDR2 (germline): LNHDA, SQIVND (reference sequence). In nucleotides, the CDR3 is TGTGCCAGTAGTCCCCTCGCGGGGCCCAACGAGCAGTACTTC. This encodes CASSPLAGPNEQYF.